This T cell receptor (beta chain) was identified during a study of OX40 agonist ivuxolimab in advanced cancers. Whole-study context: With a range of 23 to 79, age averaged approximately 55 years, and more than 75% were male.

Germline V gene data show CDR1 as LGHNA and CDR2 as YSLEER. V was pared by 4 bases and J by 6 bases, with 12 bases of the junction left unmatched. The CDR3 totals 15 residues. This clone was picked up one time. The antigen remains undetermined. The repertoire was sequenced with immunoSEQ multiplex PCR; TCRdb's copy has only in-frame clones and lacks some. This table has about 130,000 clones, 85% to 95% appearing once. Whole-study findings and limits: The study observed clonal expansion of CD4+ and CD8+ blood T cells by week 6 at 0.1 to 3.0 mg/kg.

The receptor was derived from an adult with an advanced solid tumor such as melanoma, head and neck, liver or kidney cancer. Sequencing used CD4+ or CD8+ T cells sorted from blood, obtained in a trial of the OX40 agonist ivuxolimab. This chain joins TRBV4-3 and TRBJ2-7, with 7 positions matching TRBD1. The CDR3 nucleotides are TGCGCCAGCAGCCTTCGACCGGGACAGTTTTCCGAGCAGTACTTC. It translates to CASSLRPGQFSEQYF.